This T cell receptor (beta chain) was captured in a study of cytomegalovirus exposure and HLA in healthy donors. In the PCR, 60 Vbeta and 13 Jbeta primers were used. Using immunoSEQ multiplex PCR, the repertoire was profiled, and TCRdb retains in-frame clones only, with some absent. In the table there are approximately 76,000 clones, 70% to 80% of which are singletons. Remarks on this clone: No antigen is known for it.

Overall study results and limits: A missense variant in DCLRE1C was later tied to TCR beta V- and J-gene trimming. Looking again later, the authors saw that most CMV-associated TCR beta chains seemed HLA-restricted. The authors reported that TCR beta sequences could predict HLA-A and HLA-B alleles. These predictions were accurate for most subjects in the first cohort.

V shed 2 bases and J shed 1 base, with 18 bases lying between them. In germline, CDR1 is KGHSH, CDR2 LQKENI. The CDR3 runs 19 residues. This rearrangement joins TRBV18 to TRBJ1-6; a weak D match, TRBD1 (6 bases). Sequencing used PBMCs. The receptor was derived from a man aged 25 to 40 in good health and CMV-seronegative. As DNA, the CDR3 is TGTGCCAGCTCACCAGTATCGACAGGCGGAATGTCCTATAATTCACCCCTCCACTTT. This encodes CASSPVSTGGMSYNSPLHF.